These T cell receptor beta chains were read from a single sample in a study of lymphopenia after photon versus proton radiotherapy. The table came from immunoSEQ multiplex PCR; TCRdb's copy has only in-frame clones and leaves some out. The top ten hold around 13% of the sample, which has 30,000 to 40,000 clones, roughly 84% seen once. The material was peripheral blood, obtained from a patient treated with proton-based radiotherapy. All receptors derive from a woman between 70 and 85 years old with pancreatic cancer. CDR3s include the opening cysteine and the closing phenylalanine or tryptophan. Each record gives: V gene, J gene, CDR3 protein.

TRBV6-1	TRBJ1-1	CASTGQGMGYTEAFF
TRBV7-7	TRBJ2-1	CASSLGQGAINEQFF
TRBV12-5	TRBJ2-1	CASGRPRGSSYNEQFF
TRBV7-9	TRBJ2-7	CASSRTGTGGYEQYF
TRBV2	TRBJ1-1	CASSKAGGNTEAFF
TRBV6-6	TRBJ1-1	CASRQVDTEAFF
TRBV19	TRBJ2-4	CASRPPNSGTGVKNIQYF
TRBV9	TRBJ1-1	CASSVDADTEAFF
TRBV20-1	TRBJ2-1	CSAYSGHEQFF
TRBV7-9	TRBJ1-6	CASSPNQGETSPLHF
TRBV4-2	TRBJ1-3	CASSQDFRGSGNTIYF
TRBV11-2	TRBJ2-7	CASSPGDGGYEQYF
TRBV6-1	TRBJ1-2	CASRGTPGRYGYTF
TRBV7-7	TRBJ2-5	CASSRDIRETQYF
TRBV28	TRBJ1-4	CASISGTGIEKLFF
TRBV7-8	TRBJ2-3	CASSLGPGTDTQYF
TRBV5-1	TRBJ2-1	CASSLDRFEQFF
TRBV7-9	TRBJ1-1	CASSLERIEAFF
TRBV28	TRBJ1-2	CASSSGARGGGYTF
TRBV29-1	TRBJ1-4	CSVVGQGNEKLFF
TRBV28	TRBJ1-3	CATTYSGGSGNTIYF
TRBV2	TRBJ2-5	CASSRTGPYQETQYF
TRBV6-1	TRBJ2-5	CASSPTWTEETQYF
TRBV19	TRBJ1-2	CASSIKGYGYTF
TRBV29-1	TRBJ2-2	CSVKHPGQGTGELFF
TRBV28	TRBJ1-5	CASSPRQGAYSNQPQHF
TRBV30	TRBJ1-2	CAWSPNRQGLGYTF
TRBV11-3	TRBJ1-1	CASSLKGGMNTEAFF
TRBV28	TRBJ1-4	CASSQSGLSTNEKLFF
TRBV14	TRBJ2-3	CASSPRVPRTDTQYF
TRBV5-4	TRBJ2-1	CASSQFSGRARSDEQFF
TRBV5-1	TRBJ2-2	CASSSDGNTGELFF
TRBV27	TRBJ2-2	CASTLTGWYAGELFF
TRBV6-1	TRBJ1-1	CASISSGGSSAEAFF
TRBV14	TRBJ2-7	CASSRDFAQYF
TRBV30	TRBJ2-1	CAWTRFSSDEQFF
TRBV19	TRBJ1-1	CASSKRGGYILGTEAFF
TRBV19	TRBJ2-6	CASSAWDTSGANVLTF
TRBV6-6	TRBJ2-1	CASTTFITGNNEQFF
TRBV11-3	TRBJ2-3	CASSPNRVSDTQYF